The rows below give T cell receptor beta chains drawn from one sample of a study of shared clonotypes between healthy human individuals. The data were produced by immunoSEQ multiplex PCR, yet TCRdb's version contains in-frame clones alone and is incomplete. This sample has some 900,000 clones, with around 80% found just once. Sequenced material: memory CD4+ T cells sorted from blood. The origin of the receptors is a man aged 18 to 30 in good health. Each CDR3 is given with its conserved first and last residue. The order of the fields is clone size, V gene, CDR3 length, D gene, J gene, CDR3 protein, CDR3 DNA. A D gene is named only where the DNA matches it firmly. The size field is filled for only some rows; it gives once, few, many or a size class.

-	TRBV7-9	14	-	TRBJ2-7	CASSIRELAYEQYF	TGTGCCAGCAGCATCAGAGAATTGGCCTACGAGCAGTACTTC
-	TRBV5-5	17	TRBD2	TRBJ2-7	CASSFRLRGMGSYEQYF	TGTGCCAGCAGCTTTCGGCTGCGGGGGATGGGCTCCTACGAGCAGTACTTC
-	TRBV13	17	-	TRBJ1-5	CASSLTGGEVGNQPQHF	TGTGCCAGCAGCTTAACTGGGGGGGAAGTCGGCAATCAGCCCCAGCATTTT
many	TRBV10-3	13	-	TRBJ2-5	CAITGDRGETQYF	TGTGCCATCACTGGGGACCGGGGAGAGACCCAGTACTTC
-	TRBV11-3	13	TRBD1	TRBJ2-3	CASNEDRGDTQYF	TGTGCCAGCAATGAGGACAGGGGGGATACGCAGTATTTT
few	TRBV2	19	TRBD2	TRBJ2-7	CASSETSGANLPPGYEQYF	TGTGCCAGCAGTGAGACTAGCGGGGCGAACTTGCCTCCTGGCTACGAGCAGTACTTC
-	TRBV5-1	15	-	TRBJ1-4	CASSFDGTTNEKLFF	TGCGCCAGCAGCTTTGACGGGACAACTAATGAAAAACTGTTTTTT
-	TRBV29-1	13	-	TRBJ2-2	CSVDRFNTGELFF	TGCAGCGTTGACAGGTTCAACACCGGGGAGCTGTTTTTT
-	TRBV27	13	-	TRBJ1-1	CASRRTENTEAFF	TGTGCCAGCAGAAGAACAGAGAACACTGAAGCTTTCTTT
once	TRBV5-1	16	TRBD1	TRBJ2-2	CASSLTGDAVNGELFF	TGCGCCAGCAGCTTGACAGGGGATGCGGTTAACGGGGAGCTGTTTTTT
few	TRBV7-2	13	TRBD1	TRBJ1-2	CASSLGQGNGYTF	TGTGCCAGCAGCTTGGGACAGGGGAATGGCTACACCTTC
-	TRBV7-9	15	-	TRBJ2-3	CASFRSGTFTDTQYF	TGTGCCAGCTTTCGATCCGGGACCTTCACAGATACGCAGTATTTT
-	TRBV7-9	15	TRBD2	TRBJ2-2	CASSSGTTITGELFF	TGTGCCAGCAGCTCCGGGACTACTATCACCGGGGAGCTGTTTTTT
-	TRBV7-6	16	-	TRBJ1-3	CASSLAPESSGNTIYF	TGTGCCAGCAGCTTAGCGCCGGAATCCTCTGGAAACACCATATATTTT
-	TRBV14	15	-	TRBJ2-7	CASSSARRSHYEQYF	TGTGCCAGCAGCTCTGCGCGAAGGAGCCACTACGAGCAGTACTTC
-	TRBV2	13	-	TRBJ2-3	CASSVYAPDTQYF	TGTGCCAGCAGTGTCTACGCCCCAGATACGCAGTATTTT
-	TRBV28	14	-	TRBJ1-1	CASSPLDTNTEAFF	TGTGCCAGCAGTCCTCTCGACACGAACACTGAAGCTTTCTTT
-	TRBV5-1	15	TRBD2	TRBJ2-7	CASSLDASGPYEQYF	TGCGCCAGCAGCTTGGATGCTAGCGGACCCTACGAGCAGTACTTC
-	TRBV25-1	13	-	TRBJ1-2	CASSSRGYYGYTF	TGTGCCAGCAGTTCCAGGGGTTACTATGGCTACACCTTC
-	TRBV5-1	13	-	TRBJ2-1	CASSLKVNHEQFF	TGCGCCAGCAGCTTGAAGGTCAACCATGAGCAGTTCTTC
once	TRBV30	12	-	TRBJ2-7	CAWSVRGYEQYF	TGTGCCTGGAGTGTGAGGGGATACGAGCAGTACTTC
-	TRBV10-1	15	-	TRBJ2-3	CASSERGGVGRTQYF	TGCGCCAGCAGTGAGCGAGGTGGTGTAGGGAGGACGCAGTATTTT
-	TRBV11-2	15	-	TRBJ2-2	CASSLDYPNTGELFF	TGTGCCAGCAGCTTAGATTACCCCAACACCGGGGAGCTGTTTTTT
-	TRBV7-9	15	-	TRBJ2-3	CASSLQGRRTDTQYF	TGTGCCAGCAGCTTACAAGGGAGACGCACAGATACGCAGTATTTT
-	TRBV6-4	16	TRBD1	TRBJ1-2	CAISDTGTGGITGYTF	TGTGCCATCAGTGATACGGGGACAGGGGGTATTACTGGCTACACCTTC
-	TRBV30	13	-	TRBJ2-5	CAWSAGLQETQYF	TGTGCCTGGAGTGCCGGTCTCCAAGAGACCCAGTACTTC
-	TRBV5-4	15	-	TRBJ2-5	CASSLGQARGETQYF	TGTGCCAGCAGCTTGGGACAGGCTAGGGGAGAGACCCAGTACTTC
-	TRBV6-1	15	-	TRBJ2-5	CASTSRGDSQETQYF	TGTGCCAGCACTTCGCGGGGAGATTCCCAAGAGACCCAGTACTTC
-	TRBV7-2	15	-	TRBJ2-7	CASSLGPTASYEQYF	TGTGCCAGCAGCTTAGGGCCGACAGCCTCCTACGAGCAGTACTTC
-	TRBV4-3	15	-	TRBJ2-7	CASSQEARGPYEQYF	TGCGCCAGCAGCCAAGAGGCCAGGGGACCCTACGAGCAGTACTTC
few	TRBV27	14	-	TRBJ2-7	CASSLSRDFTEQYF	TGTGCCAGCAGTTTATCTCGGGACTTCACGGAGCAGTACTTC
few	TRBV29-1	14	-	TRBJ2-5	CSVDAGVGLETQYF	TGCAGCGTTGACGCCGGAGTTGGGTTAGAGACCCAGTACTTC
-	TRBV9	21	TRBD2	TRBJ2-3	CASSRVGSTSGRSPYTDTQYF	TGTGCCAGCAGCCGAGTGGGTTCGACTAGCGGGAGGTCTCCCTACACAGATACGCAGTATTTT
-	TRBV27	14	-	TRBJ1-1	CASSPGLWNTEAFF	TGTGCCAGCAGTCCTGGGCTCTGGAACACTGAAGCTTTCTTT
-	TRBV7-9	14	-	TRBJ2-2	CASSLETETGELFF	TGTGCCAGCAGCTTAGAGACAGAAACCGGGGAGCTGTTTTTT
-	TRBV5-1	14	-	TRBJ2-3	CASQQGTRTDTQYF	TGCGCCAGCCAGCAGGGGACCCGCACAGATACGCAGTATTTT
-	TRBV15	13	TRBD1	TRBJ2-7	CATSREDRVEQYF	TGTGCCACCAGCAGAGAAGACAGGGTCGAGCAGTACTTC
-	TRBV5-6	13	-	TRBJ1-2	CASSPWDGYGYTF	TGTGCCAGCAGCCCATGGGACGGCTATGGCTACACCTTC
few	TRBV7-2	15	TRBD1	TRBJ1-5	CASSLATGGNQPQHF	TGTGCCAGCAGCTTAGCGACAGGGGGCAATCAGCCCCAGCATTTT
-	TRBV30	14	TRBD1	TRBJ1-1	CAWTRGGGDTEAFF	TGTGCCTGGACCAGGGGGGGAGGGGACACTGAAGCTTTCTTT
few	TRBV5-1	12	-	TRBJ2-7	CASSAGAYEQYF	TGCGCCAGCTCCGCAGGGGCCTACGAGCAGTACTTC
-	TRBV18	13	TRBD1	TRBJ2-5	CASLDRQDGTQYF	TGTGCCAGCCTGGACAGGCAAGACGGGACCCAGTACTTC
-	TRBV5-1	15	-	TRBJ2-3	CASSFWGQSTDTQYF	TGCGCCAGCAGCTTTTGGGGTCAAAGCACAGATACGCAGTATTTT
-	TRBV6-5	14	TRBD1	TRBJ2-7	CASSWDRSSYEQYF	TGTGCCAGCAGTTGGGACAGGAGCTCCTACGAGCAGTACTTC
-	TRBV30	14	-	TRBJ2-3	CAWSGWGRSDTQYF	TGTGCCTGGAGTGGATGGGGGAGGTCGGATACGCAGTATTTT
few	TRBV2	12	-	TRBJ1-2	CASRGDIYGYTF	TGTGCCAGCAGGGGGGACATCTATGGCTACACCTTC
-	TRBV5-4	16	TRBD2	TRBJ2-3	CASSQPAGGGEDTQYF	TGTGCCAGCAGCCAACCAGCGGGAGGTGGGGAGGATACGCAGTATTTT
-	TRBV7-8	17	TRBD2	TRBJ2-1	CASSTDGAGATHNEQFF	TGTGCCAGCAGCACCGATGGGGCGGGAGCGACCCATAATGAGCAGTTCTTC